This T cell receptor (beta chain) is drawn from a study of T cell repertoires in cytomegalovirus infection. Study summary: An indication of both CMV infection and matching HLA type came from public TCR beta signatures.

Findings and caveats of the study: Identification of carriers of CMV plus the relevant HLA was performed using cumulative public TCR beta family frequency. CMV-specific TCR beta clonotypes restricted by HLA-C dominated the ex vivo response.

In regard to this clonotype: Its antigen is currently unknown.

This CDR3 spans 12 amino acids. CDR1 is SGHDT and CDR2 is YYEEEE in the germline V gene. Trimming left V 0 bases short and J 12 bases short, with 12 bases between. MiXCR, applied by TCRdb to the reads, yields one record per CDR3 protein. This table holds hundreds of thousands of distinct CDR3 sequences, approximately 24% found once. The chain employs TRBV5-6 and TRBJ1-2, with unresolved D. The receptor's source is a human donor in good health (CMV status not recorded). Some clones in this sample may be carry-over from other donors' samples. The specimen sequenced was CD8+ T cells from PBMCs. The CDR3 coding sequence is TGTGCCAGCAGCTTGGCATGGTCGTCGGACACCTTC. Its translation: CASSLAWSSDTF. Full variable domain (outside the CDR3, taken from reference TRBV5-6 and TRBJ1-2): DAGVTQSPTHLIKTRGQQVTLRCSPKSGHDTVSWYQQALGQGPQFIFQYYEEEERQRGNFPDRFSGHQFPNYSSELNVNALLLGDSALYLCASSLAWSSDTFGSGTRLTVV.